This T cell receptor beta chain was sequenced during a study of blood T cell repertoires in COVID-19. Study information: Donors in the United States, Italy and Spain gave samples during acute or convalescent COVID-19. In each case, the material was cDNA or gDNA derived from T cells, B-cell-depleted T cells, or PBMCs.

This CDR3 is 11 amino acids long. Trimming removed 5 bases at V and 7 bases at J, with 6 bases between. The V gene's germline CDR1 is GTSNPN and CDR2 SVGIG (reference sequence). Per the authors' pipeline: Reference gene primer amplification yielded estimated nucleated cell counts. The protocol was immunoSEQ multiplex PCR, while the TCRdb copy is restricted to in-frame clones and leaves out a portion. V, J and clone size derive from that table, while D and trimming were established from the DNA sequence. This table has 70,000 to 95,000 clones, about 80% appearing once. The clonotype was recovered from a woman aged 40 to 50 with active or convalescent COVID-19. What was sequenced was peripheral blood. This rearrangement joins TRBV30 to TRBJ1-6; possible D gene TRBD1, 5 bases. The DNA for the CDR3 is TGTGCCTGGGGACAAAATTCACCCCTCCACTTT. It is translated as CAWGQNSPLHF.